This T cell receptor (beta chain) was found in a study of blood T cell repertoires in COVID-19. Study context: The United States, Italy and Spain were the sources of the acute and convalescent COVID-19 samples. T cells, B-cell-depleted T cells, or PBMCs provided the cDNA or gDNA that served as material.

Original analysis: Estimates of nucleated cell counts were drawn from the amplification of reference gene primers. Some clones are missing from TCRdb's copy, which holds only in-frame ones; the method was immunoSEQ multiplex PCR. The V and J calls and clone size are taken from that table; D and trimming were inferred from the DNA. The repertoire holds tens of thousands of clones, with over 70% as singletons. This CDR3 has 15 residues. Germline CDR1 reads MDHEN; CDR2 reads SYDVKM. Losses at the gene ends were 10 bases for V and 2 bases for J; bases not matched to a gene: 10. This TCR came from an older man with acute or convalescent COVID-19. The chain uses TRBV28 and TRBJ1-5; 8 positions agree with TRBD1. Sequences were obtained from peripheral blood. The CDR3 bases are TGTGCCACCGGAACAGGGGGAGGAGGCAATCAGCCCCAGCATTTT. It yields the protein CATGTGGGGNQPQHF.